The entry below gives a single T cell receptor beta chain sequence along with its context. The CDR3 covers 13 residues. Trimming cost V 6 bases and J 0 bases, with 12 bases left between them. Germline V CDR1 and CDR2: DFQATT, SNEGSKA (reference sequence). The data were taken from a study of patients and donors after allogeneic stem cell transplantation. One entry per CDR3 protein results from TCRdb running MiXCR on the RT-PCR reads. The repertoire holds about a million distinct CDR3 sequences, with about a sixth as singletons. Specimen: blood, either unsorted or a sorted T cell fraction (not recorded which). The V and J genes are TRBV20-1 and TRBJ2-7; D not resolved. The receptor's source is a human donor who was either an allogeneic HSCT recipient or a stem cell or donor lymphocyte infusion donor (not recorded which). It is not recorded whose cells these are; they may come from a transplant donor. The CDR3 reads CSARRQYSYEQYF. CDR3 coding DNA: TGCAGTGCGAGGCGGCAATACTCCTACGAGCAGTACTTC.